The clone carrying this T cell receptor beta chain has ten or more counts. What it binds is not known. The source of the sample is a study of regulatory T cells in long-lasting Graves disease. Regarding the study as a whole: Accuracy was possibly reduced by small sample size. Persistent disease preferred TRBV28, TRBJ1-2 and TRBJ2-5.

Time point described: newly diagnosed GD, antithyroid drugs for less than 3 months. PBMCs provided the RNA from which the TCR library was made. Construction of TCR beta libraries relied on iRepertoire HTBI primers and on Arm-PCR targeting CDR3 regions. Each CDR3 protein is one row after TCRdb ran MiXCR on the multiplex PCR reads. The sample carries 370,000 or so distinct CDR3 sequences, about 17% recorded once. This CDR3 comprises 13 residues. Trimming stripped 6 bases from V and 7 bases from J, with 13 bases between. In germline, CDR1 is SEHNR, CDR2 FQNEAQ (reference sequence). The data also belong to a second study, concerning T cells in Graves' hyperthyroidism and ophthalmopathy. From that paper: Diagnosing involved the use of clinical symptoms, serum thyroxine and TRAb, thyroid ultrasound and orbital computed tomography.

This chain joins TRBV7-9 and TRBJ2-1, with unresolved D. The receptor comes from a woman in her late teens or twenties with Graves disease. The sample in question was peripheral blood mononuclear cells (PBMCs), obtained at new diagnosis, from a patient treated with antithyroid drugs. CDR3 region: CASSLPDWNEQFF. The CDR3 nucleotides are TGTGCCAGCAGTTTACCCGATTGGAATGAGCAGTTCTTC.